The following is a TCR beta chain sequence with its context. Its antigen is undetermined. The data were taken from a study of cytomegalovirus exposure and HLA in healthy donors. Germline-derived CDR1 and CDR2 are SGHVS and FNYEAQ. The CDR3 runs 16 residues. The V end lost 2 bases, the J end lost 3 bases, and 17 bases lay between the germline ends. General study findings and limits: It was reported that TCR beta sequences correctly inferred the HLA-A and HLA-B alleles for most subjects. About 87% or about 30% of the time was how often most TCR beta V segments were productive, according to an earlier analysis. Fewer N-insertions (relative to the roughly 730-donor mean) were reportedly seen in an Asian-associated ancestry cluster in a later analysis. Despite most TCR sequences being rare, some public TCRs occurred in many donors.

PCR used 60 Vbeta primers and 13 Jbeta primers. Profiled with immunoSEQ multiplex PCR; TCRdb holds only in-frame clones, not every one. The data contain some 99,000 clones, under 85% of them singletons. This receptor was identified in a man aged 40-49 years in good health and CMV-seronegative. The source material was PBMCs. This sequence joins TRBV7-6 and TRBJ2-7; a possible D gene is TRBD1 (6 bases). The DNA for the CDR3 is TGTGCCAGCAGCTTAAGTTACAGGGAGAAATTCTACGAGCAGTACTTC. This sequence encodes CASSLSYREKFYEQYF.